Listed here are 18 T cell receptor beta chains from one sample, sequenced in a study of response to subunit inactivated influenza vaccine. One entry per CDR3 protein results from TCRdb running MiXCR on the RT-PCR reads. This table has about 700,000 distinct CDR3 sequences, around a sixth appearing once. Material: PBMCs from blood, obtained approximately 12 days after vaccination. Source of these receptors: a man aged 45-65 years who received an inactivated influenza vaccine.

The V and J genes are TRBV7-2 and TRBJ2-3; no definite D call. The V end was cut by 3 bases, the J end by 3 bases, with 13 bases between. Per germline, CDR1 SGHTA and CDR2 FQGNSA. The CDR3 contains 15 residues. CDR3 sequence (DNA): TGTGCCAGCAGCTTTCAGGATTCCAGGACAGATACGCAGTATTTT. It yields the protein CASSFQDSRTDTQYF.

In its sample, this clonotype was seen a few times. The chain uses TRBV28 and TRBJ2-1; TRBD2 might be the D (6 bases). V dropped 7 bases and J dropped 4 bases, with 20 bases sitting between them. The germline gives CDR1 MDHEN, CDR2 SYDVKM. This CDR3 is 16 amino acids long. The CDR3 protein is CASNLSGMGLYNEQFF. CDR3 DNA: TGTGCCAGCAACCTTAGCGGAATGGGCTTATACAATGAGCAGTTCTTC.

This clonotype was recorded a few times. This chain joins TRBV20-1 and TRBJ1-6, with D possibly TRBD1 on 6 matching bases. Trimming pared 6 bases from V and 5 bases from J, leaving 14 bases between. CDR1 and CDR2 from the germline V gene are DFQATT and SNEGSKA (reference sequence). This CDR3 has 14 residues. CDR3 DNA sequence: TGCAGTGCCAATCGGGGGGCAAATAATTCACCCCTCCACTTT. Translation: CSANRGANNSPLHF.

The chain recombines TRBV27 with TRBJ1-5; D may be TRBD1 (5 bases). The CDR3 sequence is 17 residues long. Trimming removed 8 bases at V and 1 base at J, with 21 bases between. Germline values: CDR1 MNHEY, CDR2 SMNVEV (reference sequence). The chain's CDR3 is CASAPRAGQSSNQPQHF. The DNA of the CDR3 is TGTGCCAGCGCACCCAGAGCGGGGCAGTCGAGCAATCAGCCCCAGCATTTT.

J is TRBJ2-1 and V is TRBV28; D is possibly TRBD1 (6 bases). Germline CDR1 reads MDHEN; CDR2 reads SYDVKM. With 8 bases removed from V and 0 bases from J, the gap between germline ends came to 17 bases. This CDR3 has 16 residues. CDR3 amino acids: CASPPAGALSYNEQFF. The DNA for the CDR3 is TGTGCCAGCCCACCGGCAGGGGCCCTCTCCTACAATGAGCAGTTCTTC.

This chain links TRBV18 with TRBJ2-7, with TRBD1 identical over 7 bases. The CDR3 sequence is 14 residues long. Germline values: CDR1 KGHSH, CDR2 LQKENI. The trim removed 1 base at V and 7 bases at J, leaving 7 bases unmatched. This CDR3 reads CASSPLQGLREQYF. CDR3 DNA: TGTGCCAGCTCACCACTACAGGGGTTGCGGGAGCAGTACTTC.

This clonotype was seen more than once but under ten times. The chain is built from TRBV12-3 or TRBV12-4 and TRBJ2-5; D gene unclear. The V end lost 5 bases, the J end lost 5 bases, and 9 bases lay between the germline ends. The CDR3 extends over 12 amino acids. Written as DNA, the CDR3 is TGTGCCAGCAGTCCCAGCAGTGAGACCCAGTACTTC. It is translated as CASSPSSETQYF.

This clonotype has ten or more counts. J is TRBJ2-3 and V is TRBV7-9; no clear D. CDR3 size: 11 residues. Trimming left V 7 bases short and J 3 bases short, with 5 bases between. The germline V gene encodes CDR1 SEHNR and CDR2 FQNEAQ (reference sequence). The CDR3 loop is CASTITDTQYF. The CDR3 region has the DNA TGTGCCAGCACCATAACAGATACGCAGTATTTT. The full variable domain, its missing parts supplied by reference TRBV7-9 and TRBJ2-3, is DTGVSQNPRHKITKRGQNVTFRCDPISEHNRLYWYRQTLGQGPEFLTYFQNEAQLEKSRLLSDRFSAERPKGSFSTLEIQRTEQGDSAMYLCASTITDTQYFGPGTRLTVL.

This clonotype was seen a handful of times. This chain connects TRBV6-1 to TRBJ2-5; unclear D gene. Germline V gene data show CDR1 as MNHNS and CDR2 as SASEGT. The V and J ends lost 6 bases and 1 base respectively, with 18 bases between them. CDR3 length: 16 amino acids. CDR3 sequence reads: CASRPPSSGSQETQYF. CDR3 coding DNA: TGTGCCAGCAGACCTCCGAGCAGTGGTTCCCAAGAGACCCAGTACTTC.

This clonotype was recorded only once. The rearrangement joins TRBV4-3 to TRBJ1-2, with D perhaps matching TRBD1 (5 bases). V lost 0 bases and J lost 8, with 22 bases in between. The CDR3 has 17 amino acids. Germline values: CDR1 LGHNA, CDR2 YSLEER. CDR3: CASSQDWGAESFQGYTF. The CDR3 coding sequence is TGCGCCAGCAGCCAAGATTGGGGCGCAGAGTCTTTCCAAGGCTACACCTTC.

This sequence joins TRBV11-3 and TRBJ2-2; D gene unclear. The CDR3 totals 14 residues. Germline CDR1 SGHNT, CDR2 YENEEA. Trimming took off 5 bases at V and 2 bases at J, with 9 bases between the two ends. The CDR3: CASSDHYNTGELFF. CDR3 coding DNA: TGTGCCAGCAGCGATCACTACAACACCGGGGAGCTGTTTTTT.

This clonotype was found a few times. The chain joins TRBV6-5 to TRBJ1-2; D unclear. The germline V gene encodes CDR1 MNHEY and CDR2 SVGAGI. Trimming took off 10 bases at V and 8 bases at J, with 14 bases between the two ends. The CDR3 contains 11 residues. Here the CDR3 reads CATGVKGGYTF. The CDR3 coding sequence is TGTGCCACCGGGGTGAAGGGCGGCTACACCTTC.

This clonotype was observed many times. DNA of the CDR3: TGCGCCAGCAGCTTGGAGGGGAGTGGAAACACCATATATTTT. Amino acids: CASSLEGSGNTIYF. The chain uses TRBV5-1 and TRBJ1-3, with D possibly being TRBD1 (5 bases). Trimming stripped 0 bases from V and 3 bases from J, with 7 bases between. The CDR3 is made up of 14 amino acids. Per the germline V gene, CDR1 is SGHRS and CDR2 is YFSETQ.

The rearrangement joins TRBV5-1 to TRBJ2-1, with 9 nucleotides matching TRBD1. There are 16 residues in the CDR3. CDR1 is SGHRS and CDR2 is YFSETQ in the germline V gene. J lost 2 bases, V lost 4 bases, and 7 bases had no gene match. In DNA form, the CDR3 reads TGCGCCAGCAGCCGAACGTGGACAGGGGCCTACAATGAGCAGTTCTTC. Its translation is CASSRTWTGAYNEQFF.

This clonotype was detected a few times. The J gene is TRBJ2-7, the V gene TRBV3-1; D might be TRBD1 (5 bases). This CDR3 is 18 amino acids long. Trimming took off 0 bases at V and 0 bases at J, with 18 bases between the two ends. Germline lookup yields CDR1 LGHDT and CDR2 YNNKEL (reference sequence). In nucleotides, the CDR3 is TGTGCCAGCAGCCAAGAGGCGGTGGGGCATTTTGGCTCCTACGAGCAGTACTTC. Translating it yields CASSQEAVGHFGSYEQYF.

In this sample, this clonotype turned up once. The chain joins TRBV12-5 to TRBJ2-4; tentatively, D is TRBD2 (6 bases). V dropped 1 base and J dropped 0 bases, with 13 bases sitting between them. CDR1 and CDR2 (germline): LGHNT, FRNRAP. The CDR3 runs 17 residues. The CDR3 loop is CASGLGGRDLAKNIQYF. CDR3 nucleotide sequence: TGTGCTAGTGGTTTGGGGGGCAGGGACTTAGCCAAAAACATTCAGTACTTC.

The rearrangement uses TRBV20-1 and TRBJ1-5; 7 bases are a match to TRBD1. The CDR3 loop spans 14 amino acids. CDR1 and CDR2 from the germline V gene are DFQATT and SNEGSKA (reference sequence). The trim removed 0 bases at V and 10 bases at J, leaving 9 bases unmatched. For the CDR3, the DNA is TGCAGTGCTAGAGAGGGGACAGCTAAAGCTCCCCAGCATTTT. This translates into CSAREGTAKAPQHF.

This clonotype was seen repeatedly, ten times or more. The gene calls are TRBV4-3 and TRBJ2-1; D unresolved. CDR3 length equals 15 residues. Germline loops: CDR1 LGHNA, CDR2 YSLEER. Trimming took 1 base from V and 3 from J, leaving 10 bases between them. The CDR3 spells CASSQVWGFYNEQFF. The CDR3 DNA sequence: TGCGCCAGCAGCCAAGTCTGGGGATTCTACAATGAGCAGTTCTTC.